Reported below is one T cell receptor beta chain. Under the authors' procedure: Estimates of nucleated cell counts were drawn from the amplification of reference gene primers. Sequenced by immunoSEQ multiplex PCR; TCRdb stores in-frame clones only, minus some. V and J calls and clone size are copied from that table; D and trimming were computed from the DNA. Among 70,000 to 75,000 clones, roughly 78% were seen once, and the ten largest hold around a quarter. The entry originates in a study of blood T cell repertoires in COVID-19. Across the study: In each case, the material was cDNA or gDNA derived from T cells, B-cell-depleted T cells, or PBMCs.

The sample comprised peripheral blood. The TCR comes from a man in his 60s with active or convalescent COVID-19.

This chain's CDR3 is CASSTSVGLEEGYTF. The CDR3 DNA reads as TGTGCCAGTAGTACCTCGGTCGGTCTAGAGGAGGGCTACACCTTC. This chain uses TRBV19 with TRBJ1-2; no firm D call. V shed 4 bases and J shed 8 bases, with 20 bases lying between them. Germline-derived CDR1 and CDR2 are LNHDA and SQIVND (reference sequence). This CDR3 has 15 residues.